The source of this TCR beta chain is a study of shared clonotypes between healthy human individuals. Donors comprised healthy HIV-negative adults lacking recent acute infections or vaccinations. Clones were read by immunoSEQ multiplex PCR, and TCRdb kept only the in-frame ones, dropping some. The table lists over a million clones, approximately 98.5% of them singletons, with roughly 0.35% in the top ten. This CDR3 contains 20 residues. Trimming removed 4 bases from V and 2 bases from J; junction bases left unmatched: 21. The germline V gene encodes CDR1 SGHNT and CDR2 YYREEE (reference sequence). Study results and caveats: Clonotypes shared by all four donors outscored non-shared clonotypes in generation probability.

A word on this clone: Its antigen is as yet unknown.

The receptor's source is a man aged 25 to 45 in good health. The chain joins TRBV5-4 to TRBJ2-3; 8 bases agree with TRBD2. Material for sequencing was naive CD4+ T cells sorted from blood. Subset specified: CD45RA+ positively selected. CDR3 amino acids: CASSALRGSGNLLDTDTQYF. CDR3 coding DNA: TGTGCCAGCAGCGCCCTCCGGGGTAGCGGGAATCTACTTGACACAGATACGCAGTATTTT. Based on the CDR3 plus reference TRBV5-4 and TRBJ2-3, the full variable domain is ETGVTQSPTHLIKTRGQQVTLRCSSQSGHNTVSWYQQALGQGPQFIFQYYREEENGRGNFPPRFSGLQFPNYSSELNVNALELDDSALYLCASSALRGSGNLLDTDTQYFGPGTRLTVL.